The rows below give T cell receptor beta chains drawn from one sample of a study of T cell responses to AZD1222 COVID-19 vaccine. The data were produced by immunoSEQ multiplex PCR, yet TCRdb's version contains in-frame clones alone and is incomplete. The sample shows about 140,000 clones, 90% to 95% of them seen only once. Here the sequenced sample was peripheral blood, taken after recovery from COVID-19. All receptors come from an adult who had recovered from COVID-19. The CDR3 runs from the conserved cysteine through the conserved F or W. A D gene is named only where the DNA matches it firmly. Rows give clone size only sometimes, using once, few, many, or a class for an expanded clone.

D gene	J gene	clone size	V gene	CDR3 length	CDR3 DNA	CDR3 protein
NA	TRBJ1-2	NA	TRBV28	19	TGTGCCAGCAGTTTGGTTTACCGGGGATACTTCTCCCGTAGCTATGGCTACACCTTC	CASSLVYRGYFSRSYGYTF
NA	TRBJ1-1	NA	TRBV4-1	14	TGCGCCAGCAGCCAAGAGGGAAGGGGCACTGAAGCTTTCTTT	CASSQEGRGTEAFF
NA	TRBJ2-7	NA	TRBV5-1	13	TGCGCCAGCAGCGTAGACTACTGGAGGGAGCAGTACTTC	CASSVDYWREQYF
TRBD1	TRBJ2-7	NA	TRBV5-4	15	TGTGCCAGCAGCTCTCCGGGACAGGGAACTTACGAGCAGTACTTC	CASSSPGQGTYEQYF
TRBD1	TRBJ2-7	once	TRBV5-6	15	TGTGCCAGCAGCTTGATGCGACAGGGCAGGTACGAGCAGTACTTC	CASSLMRQGRYEQYF
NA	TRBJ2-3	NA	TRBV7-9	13	TGTGCCAGCAGCTCAGGGACTCTCGATACGCAGTATTTT	CASSSGTLDTQYF
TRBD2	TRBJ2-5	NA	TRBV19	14	TGTGCCAGTAGTACCGCTAGCGGACAAGAGACCCAGTACTTC	CASSTASGQETQYF
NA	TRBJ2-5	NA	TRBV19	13	TGTGCCAGTAGTATTTTCGTGCAAGAGACCCAGTACTTC	CASSIFVQETQYF
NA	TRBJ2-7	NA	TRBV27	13	TGTGCCAGCAGTTTTCGACATTCCTACGAGCAGTACTTC	CASSFRHSYEQYF
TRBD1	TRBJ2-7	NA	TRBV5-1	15	TGCGCCAGCAGCTTGGCCCTGGGACAGGCCTACGAGCAGTACTTC	CASSLALGQAYEQYF
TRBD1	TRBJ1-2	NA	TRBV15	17	TGTGCCACCAGCAAAAAGTTACAGGGGACTGGGAACTATGGCTACACCTTC	CATSKKLQGTGNYGYTF
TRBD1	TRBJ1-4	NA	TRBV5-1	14	TGCGCCAGCAGTGGACAGGGGGCAGAGGAAAAACTGTTTTTT	CASSGQGAEEKLFF
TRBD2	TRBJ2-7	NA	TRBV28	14	TGTGCCAGCAGTTTTGCGGGAGGCCTTGGCGAGCAGTACTTC	CASSFAGGLGEQYF
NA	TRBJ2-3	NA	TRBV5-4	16	TGTGCCAGCAGCTTGGAGGTTGCAGTGGGGGCAGATACGCAGTATTTT	CASSLEVAVGADTQYF
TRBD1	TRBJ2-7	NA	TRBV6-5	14	TGTGCCAGCAGTAGAACCGGACAGGGAAGGAAGCAGTACTTC	CASSRTGQGRKQYF
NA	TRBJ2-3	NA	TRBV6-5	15	TGTGCCAGCAGTTACGCGGCAGACAGCACAGATACGCAGTATTTT	CASSYAADSTDTQYF
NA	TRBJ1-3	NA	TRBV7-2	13	TGTGCCAGCAGCGTGCAGACGGGAAACACCATATATTTT	CASSVQTGNTIYF
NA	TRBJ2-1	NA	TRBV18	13	TGTGCCAGCTCACCGGGTCACCTAGGTGAGCAGTTCTTC	CASSPGHLGEQFF
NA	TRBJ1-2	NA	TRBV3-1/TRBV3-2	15	TGTGCCAGCAGCCAAGTAAGGGAGGGAATCTATGGCTACACCTTC	CASSQVREGIYGYTF
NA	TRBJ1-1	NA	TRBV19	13	TGTGCCAGCGTAAACAGGGTCTACACTGAAGCTTTCTTT	CASVNRVYTEAFF
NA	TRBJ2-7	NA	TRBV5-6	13	TGTGCCAGCAGCTTGATCAGGGCGAGCGAGCAGTACTTC	CASSLIRASEQYF
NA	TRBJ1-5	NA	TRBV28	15	TGTGCCAGCCTAGATGGGCAGGGAGGATATCAGCCCCAGCATTTT	CASLDGQGGYQPQHF
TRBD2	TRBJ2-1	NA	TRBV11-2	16	TGTGCCAGCAGCTTAGTGAGGCTAGCGGGAATGGATGAGCAGTTCTTC	CASSLVRLAGMDEQFF
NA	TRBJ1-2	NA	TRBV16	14	TGTGCCAGCAGCCACCCAGGGACGGGCTATGGCTACACCTTC	CASSHPGTGYGYTF
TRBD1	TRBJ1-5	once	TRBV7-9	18	TGTGCCAGCAGCTTGGGTTTCGGGACAGGGAATCAAAGTCAGCCCCAGCATTTT	CASSLGFGTGNQSQPQHF